Below are 25 T cell receptor beta chains sequenced from a single sample in a study of read filtering for tumor transcriptome and immune sequencing (TCRdb year 2020). The sequencer was an Illumina HiSeq 4000. Starting from 400 to 450 ng RNA, TCR libraries were constructed with the Immunoverse kit using molecular barcoded adaptors that cover the alpha/delta and beta/gamma chains. TCRdb cleaned the public reads at Q25 with fastp, built clones with MiXCR and kept in-frame beta chains. Rows are unified per CDR3 protein, each entry keeping the most common DNA and genes. This sample gives 100,000 to 150,000 distinct CDR3 sequences in total; approximately 13% of them show up just once. About 8.6% of the sample lies in the top ten. Sequences were obtained from a population of CD138-negative cells sorted from bone marrow. Taken with the paper, the label for cell subset or site translates to: bone marrow mononuclear cells depleted of CD138+ plasma/myeloma cells by negative magnetic selection. These receptors all stem from a donor at least 40 years old with multiple myeloma.

This clonotype was found many times. This rearrangement joins TRBV7-9 to TRBJ2-2, with 10 positions matching TRBD2. Trimming at V came to 7 bases and at J to 7 bases, leaving 9 bases not matched to a gene. CDR1 is SEHNR and CDR2 is FQNEAQ in the germline V gene (reference sequence). The CDR3 loop spans 15 amino acids. As DNA, the CDR3 is TGTGCCAGCACAATTAGCGGGAGGAGTGTCGGGGAGCTGTTTTTT. It translates to CASTISGRSVGELFF.

This clonotype was detected ten times or more. The rearrangement joins TRBV20-1 to TRBJ1-3; D may be TRBD1 (5 bases). V was trimmed by 0 bases and J by 8 bases, leaving 11 bases between them. CDR1 and CDR2 (germline): DFQATT, SNEGSKA (reference sequence). The CDR3 loop spans 13 amino acids. The CDR3, as DNA: TGCAGTGCTAGAGAAGACAGTAGGGACACCATATATTTT. This encodes CSAREDSRDTIYF.

This chain connects TRBV9 to TRBJ2-7; tentatively, D is TRBD2 (5 bases). This CDR3 spans 15 amino acids. Germline V gene lookup returns CDR1 SGDLS and CDR2 YYNGEE. V shed 4 bases and J shed 3 bases, with 17 bases lying between them. CDR3 in amino acids: CASSPRDSAYYEQYF. CDR3 nucleotides: TGTGCCAGCAGCCCCCGAGATAGCGCATACTACGAGCAGTACTTC.

This clonotype was detected ten times or more. The chain recombines TRBV7-6 with TRBJ2-3; 7 positions match TRBD2. The V and J ends lost 2 bases and 3 bases, in that order; junction bases with no gene match: 5. CDR1 is SGHVS and CDR2 is FNYEAQ in the germline V gene. This CDR3 is built from 15 residues. CDR3 loop: CASSLTGGFTDTQYF. DNA for the CDR3: TGTGCCAGCAGCTTAACGGGAGGCTTTACAGATACGCAGTATTTT.

This clonotype was recorded many times. The chain couples TRBV2 to TRBJ2-5; 7 nucleotides match TRBD1. V dropped 3 bases and J dropped 2; count of bases not matched to a gene: 6. Germline V lookup: CDR1 SNHLY, CDR2 FYNNEI. The CDR3 has 15 residues. The CDR3 DNA follows: TGTGCCAGCAGTGAGGATAGGACAGGTCAAGAGACCCAGTACTTC. It is translated as CASSEDRTGQETQYF.

This clonotype has ten or more counts. V is TRBV5-1 and J is TRBJ1-1; unclear D gene. The germline V and J ends were trimmed by 4 bases and 2 bases, with 9 bases remaining between them. The CDR3 spans 13 residues. Per the germline V gene, CDR1 is SGHRS and CDR2 is YFSETQ. CDR3 amino acids: CASSPDLNTEAFF. The CDR3 DNA is TGCGCCAGCAGCCCGGACCTTAACACTGAAGCTTTCTTT.

This chain joins TRBV9 and TRBJ1-2; 8 bases align to TRBD1. The CDR3 totals 15 residues. From germline, CDR1 is SGDLS and CDR2 YYNGEE. V lost 0 bases, J lost 4 bases, and 5 bases stayed unmatched. The CDR3: CASSVGPGGGYGYTF. In DNA, the CDR3 is TGTGCCAGCAGCGTAGGTCCAGGGGGCGGCTATGGCTACACCTTC.

A remark on this clonotype: Since a much larger clone is just one base distant, this may be a read error. This chain links TRBV20-1 with TRBJ2-1; 12 bases are a match to TRBD2. The CDR3 consists of 15 residues. The germline V gene encodes CDR1 DFQATT and CDR2 SNEGSKA (reference sequence). The CDR3 sequence: CNARAPTSGSNEQFF. The CDR3 DNA follows: TGCAATGCTAGAGCTCCGACTAGCGGGAGTAATGAGCAGTTCTTC.

The CDR3 region is CASSLAVSTDTQYF. Here the CDR3 DNA reads TGCGCCAGCAGCTTGGCGGTAAGCACAGATACGCAGTATTTT. V and J are TRBV5-1 and TRBJ2-3; D is undetermined. V was shortened by 0 bases and J by 0 bases, with 5 bases between the two germline ends. This CDR3 comprises 14 residues. Germline lookup yields CDR1 SGHRS and CDR2 YFSETQ.

This clonotype was seen many times. The chain uses TRBV11-2 and TRBJ2-7, with D possibly called TRBD1 or TRBD2 (5 bases each). V lost 8 bases and J lost 5, with 22 bases in between. The germline CDR1 and CDR2 sequences are SGHAT and FQNNGV. This CDR3 contains 15 residues. CDR3 nucleotide sequence: TGTGCCAGCTCCCCCAACACGGGGAAAGGGGACGAGCAGTACTTC. Translating gives CASSPNTGKGDEQYF.

About this clonotype itself: A much more abundant neighbour one base away suggests this may be a read error. The rearrangement uses TRBV5-1 and TRBJ2-3; weak D call: TRBD1 (5 bases). Looked up from germline, CDR1 is SGHRS and CDR2 is YFSETQ. The CDR3 length is 14 residues. The ends were cut back, 4 bases at V and 4 bases at J, with 13 bases in the middle. CDR3 nucleotides: TGCGCCAGCAGCATGGACAAGAACGCAGATACGCAGTATTTT. Protein product: CASSMDKNADTQYF.

This clonotype was counted once. This may come from a read error, since a much larger clone is one base off. V and J are TRBV12-5 and TRBJ2-1; 10 nucleotides align to TRBD2. CDR1 and CDR2 (germline): LGHNT, FRNRAP. The CDR3 runs 16 residues. The CDR3 loop is CASQNWGKREGDEQLF. The CDR3 bases are TGTGCTAGTCAAAATTGGGGAAAGCGGGAGGGCGACGAGCAGCTCTTC. The whole variable domain, remainder taken from reference TRBV12-5 and TRBJ2-1, is DARVTQTPRHKVTEMGQEVTMRCQPILGHNTVFWYRQTMMQGLELLAYFRNRAPLDDSGMPKDRFSAEMPDATLATLKIQPSEPRDSAVYFCASQNWGKREGDEQLFGPGTRLTVL.

This clonotype came up many times. V is TRBV7-9 and J is TRBJ2-7; 9 bases fit TRBD2. The germline gives CDR1 SEHNR, CDR2 FQNEAQ (reference sequence). CDR3 size: 16 residues. Trimming cost V 5 bases and J 5 bases; bases outside gene matches: 13. The CDR3 sequence is CASSASRSGRINEQYF. The CDR3 region has the DNA TGTGCCAGCAGCGCGAGTCGGAGCGGGAGGATCAACGAGCAGTACTTC.

In its sample, this clonotype was seen many times. The chain links TRBV29-1 to TRBJ2-1; TRBD2 aligns across 8 bases. This CDR3 comprises 13 residues. Germline V gives CDR1 SQVTM, CDR2 ANQGSEA. V gave up 3 bases and J gave up 6 bases; unmatched junction bases: 4. The CDR3 reads CSVEGLGSNEQFF. CDR3 nucleotide sequence: TGCAGCGTTGAGGGACTAGGTAGCAATGAGCAGTTCTTC.

This clonotype was found many times. The V gene is TRBV2, the J gene TRBJ2-1; 11 bases align to TRBD2. Germline V gene data show CDR1 as SNHLY and CDR2 as FYNNEI. The CDR3 length is 15 residues. V lost 4 bases, J lost 6 bases, and 5 bases stayed unmatched. The CDR3 sequence is CASSGLLAGVNEQFF. The CDR3 DNA reads TGTGCCAGCAGTGGCTTACTAGCGGGAGTCAATGAGCAGTTCTTC.

The table lists this clonotype with many counts. The V gene is TRBV29-1, the J gene TRBJ2-1; 10 bases align to TRBD2. Trimming cost V 7 bases and J 6 bases; bases outside gene matches: 9. This CDR3 contains 14 residues. Germline V CDR1 and CDR2: SQVTM, ANQGSEA. This CDR3 reads CSASAGGPFNEQFF. The CDR3 DNA reads TGCAGCGCCTCAGCGGGAGGGCCTTTCAATGAGCAGTTCTTC.

This clonotype has ten or more counts. This rearrangement joins TRBV7-9 to TRBJ2-3; D is unclear. The CDR3 sequence is 15 residues long. CDR1 is SEHNR, CDR2 FQNEAQ, per germline (reference sequence). Trimming cost V 5 bases and J 2 bases, with 14 bases left between them. The CDR3 sequence is CASSPSLLHTDTQYF. CDR3 nucleotide sequence: TGTGCCAGCAGCCCCAGTCTTCTACACACAGATACGCAGTATTTT.

This clonotype was observed at least ten times. The J gene is TRBJ2-3, the V gene TRBV12-5; 10 bases agree with TRBD2. The CDR3 totals 15 residues. Germline-derived CDR1 and CDR2 are LGHNT and FRNRAP. Unmatched junction bases numbered 7, after V lost 6 bases and J lost 4 bases. CDR3 sequence (DNA): TGTGCTAGTGGGATAAGCGGGAGGGCCGCAGATACGCAGTATTTT. It translates to CASGISGRAADTQYF.

With respect to this clonotype: This likely came from a read error, as a far larger clone is one base away. The CDR3 loop is CASGLEQGTEAFF. The CDR3 nucleotides are TGTGCCAGCGGCTTAGAGCAGGGTACTGAAGCTTTCTTT. This sequence joins TRBV11-2 and TRBJ1-1; D possibly corresponds to TRBD1 (5 bases). CDR1 and CDR2 (germline): SGHAT, FQNNGV. This CDR3 contains 13 residues.

This clonotype was counted between two and nine times. A much larger clone lies a single base off, so this may be a read error. CDR3 protein: CSASGYRDMGNEQFF. As DNA, the CDR3 is TGCAGTGCTAGCGGATACCGGGACATGGGAAATGAGCAGTTCTTC. The chain employs TRBV20-1 and TRBJ2-1, with D possibly being TRBD1 (6 bases). CDR3 length: 15 residues. The germline gives CDR1 DFQATT, CDR2 SNEGSKA (reference sequence). Trimming took 3 bases from V and 7 from J, leaving 19 bases between them.

This clonotype has a count of ten or more. This chain uses TRBV29-1 with TRBJ2-1; D remains ambiguous. The germline V and J ends were trimmed by 4 bases and 3 bases, with 10 bases remaining between them. The CDR3 extends over 13 amino acids. Germline V lookup: CDR1 SQVTM, CDR2 ANQGSEA. CDR3 bases: TGCAGCGTTGTTCCAGGATTCTACAATGAGCAGTTCTTC. It translates to CSVVPGFYNEQFF.

This clonotype was observed many times. The chain combines TRBV29-1 with TRBJ2-2; 11 nucleotides line up with TRBD2. Looked up from germline, CDR1 is SQVTM and CDR2 is ANQGSEA. This CDR3 is built from 17 residues. Unmatched junction bases numbered 8, after V lost 3 bases and J lost 2 bases. The CDR3: CSVDLELAGVNTGELFF. The CDR3 DNA reads TGCAGCGTTGATCTGGAACTAGCGGGAGTTAACACCGGGGAGCTGTTTTTT.

This clonotype has at least ten counts. The chain carries TRBV4-3 and TRBJ1-1; the match to TRBD1 covers 8 bases. The CDR3 has 15 residues. The V gene's germline CDR1 is LGHNA and CDR2 YSLEER. The V gene end was trimmed by 1 base and the J gene end by 4 bases; junction bases not matched to a gene: 5. The CDR3 is CASSQGGQGGTEAFF. The CDR3 DNA follows: TGCGCCAGCAGCCAAGGTGGACAGGGCGGCACTGAAGCTTTCTTT.

This clonotype was picked up many times. The CDR3 sequence: CATQQGLGYNEQFF. The CDR3 nucleotides are TGTGCCACTCAACAGGGACTAGGATACAATGAGCAGTTCTTC. The genes are TRBV10-3 and TRBJ2-1; 8 bases are a match to TRBD2. There are 14 residues in the CDR3. Germline CDR1 is ENHRY and CDR2 is SYGVKD. The V segment lost 10 bases and the J segment 4 bases; nucleotides outside the gene matches: 9.

This clonotype was observed at least ten times. For the CDR3, the DNA is TGTGCCAGCAGTTCCCCCACCGCTAGCACAGATACGCAGTATTTT. It yields the protein CASSSPTASTDTQYF. The chain couples TRBV2 to TRBJ2-3; D remains ambiguous. The length of the CDR3 is 15 residues. The germline V and J ends were trimmed by 5 bases and 0 bases, with 12 bases remaining between them. Germline V gene lookup returns CDR1 SNHLY and CDR2 FYNNEI. Full variable domain (outside the CDR3, taken from reference TRBV2 and TRBJ2-3): EPEVTQTPSHQVTQMGQEVILRCVPISNHLYFYWYRQILGQKVEFLVSFYNNEISEKSEIFDDQFSVERPDGSNFTLKIRSTKLEDSAMYFCASSSPTASTDTQYFGPGTRLTVL.